These 15 T cell receptor beta chains originate from one sample sequenced in a study of regulatory T cells in long-lasting Graves disease. Building of the TCR beta libraries involved iRepertoire HTBI primers and Arm-PCR of CDR3 regions. TCRdb passed the multiplex PCR reads through MiXCR, listing each CDR3 protein once. This sample has almost 350,000 distinct CDR3 sequences; roughly 21% occur once, and the top ten carry roughly 29%. The time point here: persistent/refractory GD, antithyroid drugs over 5 years with positive TRAb. The TCR library was made from RNA extracted from PBMCs. Sequenced material: peripheral blood mononuclear cells (PBMCs), taken when the disease was refractory, from a patient treated with antithyroid drugs. These receptor sequences come from a female donor with Graves disease.

As DNA, the CDR3 is TGTGCCTGGAGTCCCGCCGGGGGCAGGGCGAGAGCTTTCTTT. This codes for CAWSPAGGRARAFF. The V call is TRBV30, the J call TRBJ1-1; a possible D gene is TRBD1 (6 bases). Trimming took 2 bases from V and 10 from J, leaving 20 bases between them. The CDR3 runs to 14 residues. Germline loops: CDR1 GTSNPN, CDR2 SVGIG (reference sequence).

Points on this clonotype: A read error is possible here, since a much larger clone lies one base away. The V gene is TRBV27, the J gene TRBJ1-1; D gene unclear. Germline CDR1 and CDR2: MNHEY and SMNVEV (reference sequence). The CDR3 is 13 residues long. This chain's CDR3 is CASSHRRGTGAFF. CDR3 sequence (DNA): TGTGCCAGCAGCCATAGAAGAGGCACTGGAGCTTTCTTT.

The table lists this clonotype with many counts. The chain couples TRBV7-9 to TRBJ1-2, with D possibly being TRBD1 (5 bases). This CDR3 is built from 16 residues. The V gene lost 5 bases and the J gene lost 5 bases, with 21 bases spanning the gap. Germline CDR1 and CDR2: SEHNR and FQNEAQ (reference sequence). The CDR3 sequence is CASSPYRDSAEYGYTF. DNA of the CDR3: TGTGCCAGCAGCCCCTACCGAGACAGCGCGGAATATGGCTACACCTTC.

This clonotype was seen repeatedly, ten times or more. The rearrangement uses TRBV18 and TRBJ2-2, with D possibly TRBD1 on 6 matching bases. This CDR3 has 16 amino acids. The germline gives CDR1 KGHSH, CDR2 LQKENI. The V gene lost 6 bases and the J gene lost 0 bases, with 14 bases spanning the gap. CDR3: CASSPRQETNTGELFF. CDR3 nucleotides: TGTGCCAGCTCTCCCCGACAGGAAACGAACACCGGGGAGCTGTTTTTT.

This clonotype was seen a few times. The V gene is TRBV20-1, the J gene TRBJ2-1; TRBD1 might be the D (6 bases). Germline CDR1 reads DFQATT; CDR2 reads SNEGSKA (reference sequence). Trimming took off 0 bases at V and 4 bases at J, with 19 bases between the two ends. This CDR3 comprises 17 residues. CDR3 protein: CSARDTGREGSYNEQFF. The DNA for the CDR3 is TGCAGTGCTAGAGATACAGGGAGAGAGGGGTCGTACAATGAGCAGTTCTTC.

The chain joins TRBV7-9 to TRBJ1-2; TRBD1 aligns across 7 bases. Germline CDR1 SEHNR, CDR2 FQNEAQ (reference sequence). The V gene end was trimmed by 5 bases and the J gene end by 2 bases; junction bases not matched to a gene: 17. This CDR3 has 18 amino acids. CDR3 coding DNA: TGTGCCAGCAGCCTCTATGATGGGCGGACAGGAAACAACTATGGCTACACCTTC. This codes for CASSLYDGRTGNNYGYTF.

This clonotype was observed many times. The chain employs TRBV4-2 and TRBJ2-7, with D possibly being TRBD1 or TRBD2 (6 bases each). The length of the CDR3 is 15 residues. Germline CDR1 and CDR2: LGHNA and YNFKEQ. The germline V and J ends were trimmed by 1 base and 3 bases, with 13 bases remaining between them. This CDR3 is CASSQGRGEGYEQYF. The CDR3 bases are TGTGCCAGCAGCCAAGGGAGGGGGGAAGGCTACGAGCAGTACTTC.

This clonotype has more than one count but fewer than ten. The chain has TRBV2 and TRBJ1-4, with D possibly TRBD1 on 5 matching bases. The CDR3 loop spans 13 amino acids. Germline V gene data show CDR1 as SNHLY and CDR2 as FYNNEI. The V gene lost 6 bases and the J gene lost 8 bases, with 13 bases spanning the gap. DNA of the CDR3: TGTGCCAGCAGCCGCTCGGGGGGGGAAAAACTGTTTTTT. Amino acids: CASSRSGGEKLFF. The whole variable domain, remainder taken from reference TRBV2 and TRBJ1-4, is EPEVTQTPSHQVTQMGQEVILRCVPISNHLYFYWYRQILGQKVEFLVSFYNNEISEKSEIFDDQFSVERPDGSNFTLKIRSTKLEDSAMYFCASSRSGGEKLFFGSGTQLSVL.

Only a few counts were recorded for this clonotype. This chain uses TRBV12-3 or TRBV12-4 with TRBJ2-1, with D possibly TRBD1 on 6 matching bases. Trimming cost V 5 bases and J 6 bases, with 20 bases left between them. This CDR3 comprises 16 residues. CDR3 nucleotides: TGTGCCAGCAGTAAAAACACAGGGTCCTCGAGCAATGAGCAGTTCTTC. Residues: CASSKNTGSSSNEQFF.

This clonotype was observed at least ten times. The rearrangement joins TRBV9 to TRBJ2-7; D unclear. The germline gives CDR1 SGDLS, CDR2 YYNGEE. The CDR3 is made up of 15 amino acids. Between the trimmed V and J ends, which lost 0 bases and 1 base, there was a span of 11 bases. The CDR3 nucleotides are TGTGCCAGCAGCGTAGGAATCGACGGGTCCTACGAGCAGTACTTC. Translated, it gives CASSVGIDGSYEQYF.

V gene TRBV9 combines with J gene TRBJ1-1, with D unresolved. Trimming left V 0 bases short and J 3 bases short, with 9 bases between. This CDR3 has 14 amino acids. Germline assignment: CDR1 SGDLS and CDR2 YYNGEE. The DNA of the CDR3 is TGTGCCAGCAGCGTAGGGCAGGCGTACACTGAAGCTTTCTTT. It translates to CASSVGQAYTEAFF.

This clonotype appeared a few times. The chain combines TRBV16 with TRBJ2-7; D not certain. In germline, CDR1 is KGHSY, CDR2 FQNENV. Trimming left V 4 bases short and J 5 bases short, with 12 bases between. CDR3 length: 13 residues. CDR3 amino acids: CASSPFNQDEQYF. CDR3 sequence (DNA): TGTGCCAGCAGCCCCTTTAACCAGGACGAGCAGTACTTC.

The J gene is TRBJ2-7, the V gene TRBV2, with D possibly TRBD2 on 7 matching bases. The CDR3 is 13 residues long. CDR1 SNHLY and CDR2 FYNNEI come from the germline V gene. V gave up 7 bases and J gave up 4 bases, with 14 bases separating them. The CDR3 DNA sequence: TGTGCCAGCACTCAAGGGGGGGCTTACGAGCAGTACTTC. This codes for CASTQGGAYEQYF.

This chain uses TRBV24-1 with TRBJ2-3; D is ambiguous. The CDR3 runs to 12 residues. Germline CDR1 reads KGHDR; CDR2 reads SFDVKD. V was trimmed by 1 base and J by 10 bases, leaving 8 bases between them. The chain's CDR3 is CATSDFGIPQYF. The DNA of the CDR3 is TGTGCCACCAGTGATTTTGGAATTCCGCAGTATTTT.

This clonotype was counted at least ten times. The V call is TRBV20-1, the J call TRBJ2-7, with D possibly matching TRBD2 (6 bases). V lost 6 bases, J lost 4 bases, and 19 bases lay in between. The V gene's germline CDR1 is DFQATT and CDR2 SNEGSKA (reference sequence). The CDR3 covers 14 residues. The CDR3 bases are TGCAGTGCCAACGCGCCAGTGGGGAGGTACGAGCAGTACTTC. This gives the protein CSANAPVGRYEQYF.